The 16 T cell receptor beta chains given below trace back to one sample, sequenced in a study of T-cell reconstitution after alpha-beta-depleted transplantation in children. Preparation of the TCRbeta library was carried out with unique molecular identifiers. In TCRdb, the PCR reads were re-called with MiXCR into one record per CDR3 protein. The sample records 500,000 to 750,000 distinct CDR3 sequences, under 15% being singletons. The sequences come from PBMCs, mostly from graft donor cells, collected 360 days after TCRalphabeta/CD19-depleted stem cell transplant. These receptor sequences come from a male patient aged 10-17 years who had a stem cell transplant for acute myeloid leukemia, so the T cells may come from the graft donor.

Note on this clonotype: One end of the junction varies from germline; a read error may be responsible. This chain connects TRBV28 to TRBJ2-3, with 7 positions matching TRBD1. The CDR3 runs to 11 residues. Germline CDR1 and CDR2: MDHEN and SYDVKM. The CDR3 reads CGTGEDDTQYF. The CDR3 bases are TGCGGTACAGGGGAAGACGATACGCAGTATTTT.

V usage is TRBV23-1 and J usage is TRBJ2-7, with 7 bases lining up with TRBD1. TRBV23-1 is recorded as an ORF, its role being uncertain. The V and J ends lost 6 bases and 5 bases, in that order; junction bases with no gene match: 7. CDR3 length: 13 residues. The CDR3 region is CASRETGIDEQYF. In DNA form, the CDR3 reads TGCGCCAGCAGGGAGACAGGGATCGACGAGCAGTACTTC.

The chain joins TRBV18 to TRBJ2-1; D unresolved. V lost 1 base and J lost 0, with 10 bases in between. The germline V gene has CDR1 KGHSH and CDR2 LQKENI. The CDR3 has 16 residues. The CDR3 is CASSPLPPSSYNEQFF. The DNA of the CDR3 is TGTGCCAGCTCACCACTACCCCCGAGCTCCTACAATGAGCAGTTCTTC.

V gene TRBV7-9 combines with J gene TRBJ2-2, with 8 nucleotides matching TRBD2. With 2 bases clipped from V and 1 base from J, the junction kept 6 bases outside the gene matches. The CDR3 contains 17 residues. Germline CDR1 reads SEHNR; CDR2 reads FQNEAQ (reference sequence). The CDR3 region has the DNA TGTGCCAGCAGCTTAACGTTCGGGAGGGAGAACACCGGGGAGCTGTTTTTT. Amino acids: CASSLTFGRENTGELFF.

In its sample, this clonotype was seen a few times. The chain recombines TRBV29-1 with TRBJ2-1; D perhaps matches TRBD2 (5 bases). V shed 6 bases and J shed 0 bases, with 12 bases lying between them. The CDR3 consists of 14 residues. Per the germline V gene, CDR1 is SQVTM and CDR2 is ANQGSEA. CDR3 loop: CSVEGRSSYNEQFF. The CDR3 nucleotides read TGCAGCGTCGAGGGCCGGAGCTCCTACAATGAGCAGTTCTTC.

The chain employs TRBV12-3 or TRBV12-4 and TRBJ2-6; D unresolved. Trimming left V 3 bases short and J 1 base short, with 7 bases between. This CDR3 is 15 amino acids long. The chain's CDR3 is CASSFLLSGANVLTF. CDR3 nucleotides: TGTGCCAGCAGTTTCCTACTTTCTGGGGCCAACGTCCTGACTTTC.

V is TRBV28 and J is TRBJ1-2, with a tentative D call TRBD1 (5 bases). This CDR3 region has 13 residues. CDR1 is MDHEN and CDR2 is SYDVKM in the germline V gene. V was clipped by 2 bases and J by 8 bases, with 12 bases between them. The CDR3 DNA is TGTGCCAGCAGTTTAACCTGGGGCGCAGGCTACACCTTC. This sequence encodes CASSLTWGAGYTF.

This clonotype was seen at least ten times. J is TRBJ2-5 and V is TRBV28, with a tentative D call TRBD2 (7 bases). The germline V gene encodes CDR1 MDHEN and CDR2 SYDVKM. The CDR3 has 17 amino acids. V lost 6 bases, J lost 5 bases, and 25 bases lay in between. The DNA for the CDR3 is TGTGCCAGCAGCCCAGGGGAGGGAGCGGGTTATGGTGAGACCCAGTACTTC. Its translation is CASSPGEGAGYGETQYF.

This clonotype was seen ten or more times. The J gene is TRBJ2-3, the V gene TRBV18; 11 positions match TRBD2. The CDR3 length is 18 residues. From germline, CDR1 is KGHSH and CDR2 LQKENI. J was trimmed by 1 base and V by 6 bases; bases with no gene match: 12. In DNA, the CDR3 is TGTGCCAGCTCCGGCGACAACCCGGGACTAGCGGGCACAGATACGCAGTATTTT. Translated, it gives CASSGDNPGLAGTDTQYF.

The chain links TRBV5-6 to TRBJ2-3; weak D call: TRBD1 (5 bases). Trimming shortened V by 2 bases and J by 6 bases, and 16 bases separated the two germline ends. The CDR3 is 15 amino acids. Germline V CDR1 and CDR2: SGHDT, YYEEEE. CDR3 region: CASSLGPRQPDTQYF. In nucleotides, the CDR3 is TGTGCCAGCAGCTTAGGGCCACGACAGCCCGATACGCAGTATTTT.

This chain links TRBV6-2 or TRBV6-3 with TRBJ2-3; 9 bases agree with TRBD1. CDR1 is MNHEY, CDR2 SVGEGT, per germline. The CDR3 length is 18 residues. Trimming at V came to 3 bases and at J to 4 bases, leaving 14 bases not matched to a gene. The CDR3 region has the DNA TGTGCCAGCAGTTATAGGAGCAATACAGGGGGCCTTTCAGATACGCAGTATTTT. Its protein is CASSYRSNTGGLSDTQYF.

This clonotype occurred a few times. The CDR3 sequence: CASSRGLPSNTGELFF. The CDR3 region has the DNA TGCGCCAGCAGCAGGGGGCTTCCATCCAACACCGGGGAGCTGTTTTTT. The chain links TRBV5-1 to TRBJ2-2, with 7 bases lining up with TRBD1. From germline, CDR1 is SGHRS and CDR2 YFSETQ. This CDR3 contains 16 residues. Unmatched junction bases numbered 8, after V lost 4 bases and J lost 2 bases.

This rearrangement joins TRBV29-1 to TRBJ2-7; D is ambiguous. V was cut by 7 bases and J by 0 bases, with 19 bases left in between. In germline, CDR1 is SQVTM, CDR2 ANQGSEA. The CDR3 is 15 residues long. The CDR3 sequence: CSAPQDAVDSYEQYF. The CDR3 coding sequence is TGCAGCGCGCCCCAAGATGCCGTAGACTCCTACGAGCAGTACTTC.

This clonotype appeared many times. V and J are TRBV12-3 or TRBV12-4 and TRBJ1-3; the D is unclear. The CDR3 sequence is 13 residues long. Trimming left V 7 bases short and J 3 bases short, with 10 bases between. The CDR3 DNA reads as TGTGCCAGCAAGGACTCCTTTGGAAACACCATATATTTT. It translates to CASKDSFGNTIYF.

This clonotype was recorded a few times. The chain employs TRBV4-3 and TRBJ2-7; D is ambiguous. This CDR3 is 16 amino acids long. CDR1 is LGHNA and CDR2 is YSLEER in the germline V gene. Trimming left V 0 bases short and J 1 base short, with 13 bases between. CDR3: CASSQEIGKGSYEQYF. The CDR3 DNA reads as TGCGCCAGCAGCCAAGAAATAGGGAAGGGATCCTACGAGCAGTACTTC.

This clonotype has only a few counts. The CDR3 bases are TGTGCCAGCAGTGAAGCTGGCGGATGGGGGGAGCAGTACTTC. Translating it yields CASSEAGGWGEQYF. V and J are TRBV6-1 and TRBJ2-7, with D possibly called TRBD1 or TRBD2 (5 bases each). Germline-derived CDR1 and CDR2 are MNHNS and SASEGT. CDR3 size: 14 residues. Trimming shortened V by 0 bases and J by 7 bases, and 13 bases separated the two germline ends.